Each of the 13 T cell receptor beta chains below was sequenced from the same sample in a study of blood T cell repertoires in COVID-19. Sequencing used immunoSEQ multiplex PCR; TCRdb keeps in-frame clones, though not all of them. The table includes about 87,000 clones, about nine tenths detected once. Sequencing used peripheral blood. All receptors derive from a man younger than 35 with COVID-19, enrolled during active disease.

V usage is TRBV6-5 and J usage is TRBJ1-5, with 7 bases lining up with TRBD1. Germline values: CDR1 MNHEY, CDR2 SVGAGI. The CDR3 totals 16 residues. Unmatched junction bases numbered 10, after V lost 2 bases and J lost 6 bases. This chain's CDR3 is CASSYPQGNLGQPQHF. The CDR3 DNA reads as TGTGCCAGCAGTTACCCACAGGGGAACCTGGGTCAGCCCCAGCATTTT.

V and J are TRBV28 and TRBJ1-2; 10 nucleotides match TRBD1. The ends lost 2 bases at V and 5 bases at J; junction bases unmatched: 8. The germline CDR1 and CDR2 sequences are MDHEN and SYDVKM. The length of the CDR3 is 16 residues. Here the CDR3 DNA reads TGTGCCAGCAGTTTACGGGGACAGGGGAGATTGTATGGCTACACCTTC. It yields the protein CASSLRGQGRLYGYTF.

The chain links TRBV4-1 to TRBJ2-7, with 9 nucleotides matching TRBD2. The CDR3 extends over 15 amino acids. Germline CDR1 and CDR2: MGHRA and YSYEKL. With V trimmed by 1 base and J by 4 bases, 5 bases remained unmatched. The CDR3 nucleotides read TGCGCCAGCAGCCAAGGGGCTAGCGGGGCGTACGAGCAGTACTTC. Protein product: CASSQGASGAYEQYF.

This clone was seen a single time. This chain joins TRBV7-9 and TRBJ1-1, with D possibly TRBD1 on 5 matching bases. CDR1 and CDR2 from the germline V gene are SEHNR and FQNEAQ (reference sequence). The CDR3 contains 13 residues. The ends were cut back, 2 bases at V and 6 bases at J, with 10 bases in the middle. The CDR3 loop is CASSLSGEPEAFF. DNA of the CDR3: TGTGCCAGCAGCTTATCGGGGGAGCCTGAAGCTTTCTTT.

The V and J genes are TRBV10-3 and TRBJ2-3; 8 bases map to TRBD2. The V gene end was trimmed by 2 bases and the J gene end by 1 base; junction bases not matched to a gene: 2. The germline gives CDR1 ENHRY, CDR2 SYGVKD. This CDR3 is 15 amino acids long. The CDR3 sequence is CAISEELAGTDTQYF. In nucleotides, the CDR3 is TGTGCCATCAGTGAGGAACTAGCGGGCACAGATACGCAGTATTTT.

Worth noting for this clone: The same CDR3 arises from other DNA sequences in this sample as well. The gene calls are TRBV30 and TRBJ1-2; D may be TRBD1 (5 bases). Germline values: CDR1 GTSNPN, CDR2 SVGIG (reference sequence). Trimming removed 1 base at V and 4 bases at J, with 7 bases between. The CDR3 covers 12 residues. CDR3 protein: CAWSGGGYGYTF. As DNA, the CDR3 is TGTGCCTGGAGTGGGGGCGGCTATGGCTACACCTTC.

This sequence joins TRBV11-2 and TRBJ2-7, with TRBD2 matching over 11 bases. V lost 6 bases, J lost 4 bases, and 8 bases stayed unmatched. From germline, CDR1 is SGHAT and CDR2 FQNNGV. The CDR3 runs to 15 residues. Here the CDR3 reads CASSLLAGDLYEQYF. DNA of the CDR3: TGTGCCAGCAGTCTACTAGCGGGAGATCTGTACGAGCAGTACTTC.

V usage is TRBV11-2 and J usage is TRBJ2-7; 12 bases fit TRBD1. The CDR3 has 14 residues. V lost 5 bases and J lost 7; bases outside the gene matches: 6. Germline-derived CDR1 and CDR2 are SGHAT and FQNNGV. Here the CDR3 reads CASSPGQGAREQYF. Here the CDR3 DNA reads TGTGCCAGCAGCCCGGGACAGGGGGCGAGGGAGCAGTACTTC.

The rearrangement joins TRBV6-1 to TRBJ2-7; D possibly corresponds to TRBD2 (7 bases). Germline CDR1 and CDR2: MNHNS and SASEGT. The CDR3 runs 17 residues. Between the trimmed V and J ends, which lost 0 bases and 3 bases, there was a span of 18 bases. The CDR3, as DNA: TGTGCCAGCAGTGAAGCGGACTGGGGGGGGCCCATCTACGAGCAGTACTTC. Protein product: CASSEADWGGPIYEQYF.

The chain links TRBV15 to TRBJ1-1; no firm D call. The CDR3 is 14 amino acids. Germline CDR1 reads LNHNV; CDR2 reads YYDKDF (reference sequence). Trimming removed 0 bases from V and 11 bases from J, with 16 bases in between. The CDR3 loop reads CATSRDLSGGLAFF. The DNA for the CDR3 is TGTGCCACCAGCAGAGATTTAAGCGGAGGGTTGGCTTTCTTT. Using reference TRBV15 and TRBJ1-1 for the parts outside the CDR3, the full variable domain is DAMVIQNPRYQVTQFGKPVTLSCSQTLNHNVMYWYQQKSSQAPKLLFHYYDKDFNNEADTPDNFQSRRPNTSFCFLDIRSPGLGDTAMYLCATSRDLSGGLAFFGQGTRLTVV.

Remarks on this clone: At one end, the junction sequence differs from germline, possibly due to a read error. The CDR3 region is CAGSVPTEAFF. CDR3 in DNA: TGCGCCGGGAGCGTTCCAACTGAAGCTTTCTTT. V and J are TRBV24-1 and TRBJ1-1; D remains unclear. Germline lookup yields CDR1 KGHDR and CDR2 SFDVKD. The CDR3 is 11 amino acids.

The chain uses TRBV6-5 and TRBJ1-1; TRBD1 matches at 7 bases. CDR1 is MNHEY, CDR2 SVGAGI, per germline. The CDR3 is 15 residues long. Germline trimming cut 6 bases from V and 0 bases from J; bases unmatched to any gene: 7. CDR3 residues: CASSLTGRLNTEAFF. The DNA for the CDR3 is TGTGCCAGCAGCTTGACAGGGAGGCTGAACACTGAAGCTTTCTTT.

V is TRBV6-6 and J is TRBJ1-4; D ambiguous. V was cut by 5 bases and J by 3 bases, with 13 bases left in between. CDR1 is MNHNY, CDR2 SVGAGI, per germline (reference sequence). This CDR3 spans 15 amino acids. CDR3 region: CASSHEGGANEKLFF. DNA for the CDR3: TGTGCCAGCAGTCACGAGGGAGGTGCTAATGAAAAACTGTTTTTT.